The rows below give T cell receptor beta chains drawn from one sample of a study of T cells in localized non-small cell lung cancer. The method was immunoSEQ multiplex PCR; TCRdb's version includes in-frame clones alone and lacks a portion of them. Of roughly 35,000 clones listed, 93% were seen once; the top ten hold approximately 7.9%. The sample in question was peripheral blood, obtained before any cancer treatment. The source is a female donor of 60 years or more with stage I lung adenocarcinoma. The CDR3 runs from the conserved cysteine through the conserved F or W. Each record gives: D gene, J gene, V gene, CDR3 length, clone size, CDR3 DNA, CDR3 protein. D genes are given only for firm matches. Not every row has a clone size; where given, it reads once, few, many or a size class.

D gene: TRBD2
J gene: TRBJ2-1
V gene: TRBV23-1
CDR3 length: 18
clone size: NA
CDR3 DNA: TGCGCCAGCAGCCGACTTGGGGGGCCGGGACTAGCGGACAATGAGCAGTTCTTC
CDR3 protein: CASSRLGGPGLADNEQFF

D gene: NA
J gene: TRBJ1-3
V gene: TRBV7-8
CDR3 length: 16
clone size: NA
CDR3 DNA: TGTGCCAGCAGCCCGGGCCGAATTCGCTCTGGAAACACCATATATTTT
CDR3 protein: CASSPGRIRSGNTIYF

D gene: NA
J gene: TRBJ2-4
V gene: TRBV4-1
CDR3 length: 16
clone size: NA
CDR3 DNA: TGCGCCAGCAGCCAAGCAGGAGGGGGAGGTGTAAACATTCAGTACTTC
CDR3 protein: CASSQAGGGGVNIQYF

D gene: NA
J gene: TRBJ2-5
V gene: TRBV5-1
CDR3 length: 12
clone size: NA
CDR3 DNA: TGCGCCAGCACTCTCAGTGAAGAGACCCAGTACTTC
CDR3 protein: CASTLSEETQYF

D gene: NA
J gene: TRBJ2-5
V gene: TRBV28
CDR3 length: 15
clone size: once
CDR3 DNA: TGTGCCAGCAGTTTACAACAGTTTGGGAGAGAGACCCAGTACTTC
CDR3 protein: CASSLQQFGRETQYF

D gene: NA
J gene: TRBJ1-1
V gene: TRBV28
CDR3 length: 14
clone size: NA
CDR3 DNA: TGTGCCAGCAGTTTACAGGGTACGGGCACTGAAGCTTTCTTT
CDR3 protein: CASSLQGTGTEAFF

D gene: NA
J gene: TRBJ1-2
V gene: TRBV5-4
CDR3 length: 13
clone size: NA
CDR3 DNA: TGTGCCAGCAGCTTGGAACCAGGGGTCGGCTACACCTTC
CDR3 protein: CASSLEPGVGYTF

D gene: TRBD1
J gene: TRBJ2-5
V gene: TRBV7-2
CDR3 length: 16
clone size: NA
CDR3 DNA: TGTGCCAGCAGCTTAGGGGGCCGGACAGGGAGAGAGACCCAGTACTTC
CDR3 protein: CASSLGGRTGRETQYF

D gene: TRBD2
J gene: TRBJ2-3
V gene: TRBV4-3
CDR3 length: 16
clone size: NA
CDR3 DNA: TGCGCCAGCAGCCAGGAGACTAGCGGGGGGGGAGATACGCAGTATTTT
CDR3 protein: CASSQETSGGGDTQYF

D gene: TRBD1
J gene: TRBJ1-5
V gene: TRBV18
CDR3 length: 15
clone size: NA
CDR3 DNA: TGTGCCAGCTCACCCCGAGACAGGGGGAATCAGCCCCAGCATTTT
CDR3 protein: CASSPRDRGNQPQHF

D gene: NA
J gene: TRBJ1-5
V gene: TRBV27
CDR3 length: 13
clone size: NA
CDR3 DNA: TGTGCCAGCAGTTCCCTTGGGAATCAGCCCCAGCATTTT
CDR3 protein: CASSSLGNQPQHF

D gene: NA
J gene: TRBJ1-5
V gene: TRBV19
CDR3 length: 14
clone size: NA
CDR3 DNA: TGTGCCAGTAGTTCACAGGGAAGCAATCAGCCCCAGCATTTT
CDR3 protein: CASSSQGSNQPQHF

D gene: NA
J gene: TRBJ2-5
V gene: TRBV6-5
CDR3 length: 14
clone size: NA
CDR3 DNA: TGTGCCAGCAGTTACCCCGGACAGATAGAGACCCAGTACTTC
CDR3 protein: CASSYPGQIETQYF

D gene: TRBD2
J gene: TRBJ2-7
V gene: TRBV7-2
CDR3 length: 17
clone size: NA
CDR3 DNA: TGTGCCAGCAGCTTAGTAGGGACTAGCGGGGGGGCCTACGAGCAGTACTTC
CDR3 protein: CASSLVGTSGGAYEQYF

D gene: NA
J gene: TRBJ2-5
V gene: TRBV9
CDR3 length: 14
clone size: NA
CDR3 DNA: TGTGCCAGCAGCGTAGGGGGCGGAGGAGAGACCCAGTACTTC
CDR3 protein: CASSVGGGGETQYF

D gene: TRBD2
J gene: TRBJ2-5
V gene: TRBV30
CDR3 length: 15
clone size: NA
CDR3 DNA: TGTGCCTGGAGTGCCCTAGCGGGACTAACGGAGACCCAGTACTTC
CDR3 protein: CAWSALAGLTETQYF

D gene: NA
J gene: TRBJ2-5
V gene: TRBV20-1
CDR3 length: 11
clone size: NA
CDR3 DNA: TGCAGTGCCAGGGGATTTGGGACCCAGTACTTC
CDR3 protein: CSARGFGTQYF

D gene: NA
J gene: TRBJ1-5
V gene: TRBV15
CDR3 length: 14
clone size: few
CDR3 DNA: TGTGCCACCAGCCAAGGGGGAAGCAATCAGCCCCAGCATTTT
CDR3 protein: CATSQGGSNQPQHF

D gene: NA
J gene: TRBJ2-3
V gene: TRBV27
CDR3 length: 14
clone size: once
CDR3 DNA: TGTGCCAGCAGTTTACAAAGGGACACAGATACGCAGTATTTT
CDR3 protein: CASSLQRDTDTQYF

D gene: TRBD1
J gene: TRBJ2-3
V gene: TRBV7-3
CDR3 length: 14
clone size: NA
CDR3 DNA: TGTGCCAGCGCGACACAGGGGGCGTCAGATACGCAGTATTTT
CDR3 protein: CASATQGASDTQYF

D gene: NA
J gene: TRBJ1-4
V gene: TRBV5-4
CDR3 length: 15
clone size: NA
CDR3 DNA: TGTGCCAGCAGCAAAACAGGGACAACTAATGAAAAACTGTTTTTT
CDR3 protein: CASSKTGTTNEKLFF

D gene: TRBD2
J gene: TRBJ2-3
V gene: TRBV5-6
CDR3 length: 15
clone size: few
CDR3 DNA: TGTGCCAGCAGCTTGGTGACTAGCGGCACAGATACGCAGTATTTT
CDR3 protein: CASSLVTSGTDTQYF

D gene: TRBD1
J gene: TRBJ2-3
V gene: TRBV4-3
CDR3 length: 15
clone size: NA
CDR3 DNA: TGCGCCAGCAGCCAAGACAGGGGGCGAGGAGATACGCAGTATTTT
CDR3 protein: CASSQDRGRGDTQYF

D gene: NA
J gene: TRBJ1-2
V gene: TRBV27
CDR3 length: 13
clone size: NA
CDR3 DNA: TGTGCCAGCAGTTTAGGAGGACAGTCAGGCTACACCTTC
CDR3 protein: CASSLGGQSGYTF

D gene: NA
J gene: TRBJ2-3
V gene: TRBV4-3
CDR3 length: 16
clone size: NA
CDR3 DNA: TGCGCCAGCAGCCAAGAAGGGACCTGGACCACAGATACGCAGTATTTT
CDR3 protein: CASSQEGTWTTDTQYF

D gene: TRBD2
J gene: TRBJ2-2
V gene: TRBV5-1
CDR3 length: 15
clone size: NA
CDR3 DNA: TGCGCCAGCAGCCCTGCTAGCGGGAGCACCGGGGAGCTGTTTTTT
CDR3 protein: CASSPASGSTGELFF

D gene: TRBD1
J gene: TRBJ2-1
V gene: TRBV11-2
CDR3 length: 15
clone size: NA
CDR3 DNA: TGTGCCAGCAGCTTGACAGGGGTTCCCTACAATGAGCAGTTCTTC
CDR3 protein: CASSLTGVPYNEQFF

D gene: NA
J gene: TRBJ1-2
V gene: TRBV7-9
CDR3 length: 13
clone size: few
CDR3 DNA: TGTGCCAGCAGCTTAGAGTATTCCTATGGCTACACCTTC
CDR3 protein: CASSLEYSYGYTF

D gene: NA
J gene: TRBJ2-7
V gene: TRBV30
CDR3 length: 12
clone size: NA
CDR3 DNA: TGTGCCTGGAGTGTCGAAGATTACGAGCAGTACTTC
CDR3 protein: CAWSVEDYEQYF

D gene: NA
J gene: TRBJ1-4
V gene: TRBV11-2
CDR3 length: 16
clone size: NA
CDR3 DNA: TGTGCCAGCAGCTCCTCCGGGACTGCAACTAATGAAAAACTGTTTTTT
CDR3 protein: CASSSSGTATNEKLFF

D gene: NA
J gene: TRBJ2-5
V gene: TRBV7-8
CDR3 length: 14
clone size: NA
CDR3 DNA: TGTGCCAGCAGCTTCCGCGGACATTCGGAGACCCAGTACTTC
CDR3 protein: CASSFRGHSETQYF

D gene: NA
J gene: TRBJ2-7
V gene: TRBV5-1
CDR3 length: 14
clone size: once
CDR3 DNA: TGCGCCAGCAGCTCCCTAGACTCCTACTACGAGCAGTACTTC
CDR3 protein: CASSSLDSYYEQYF

D gene: NA
J gene: TRBJ2-2
V gene: TRBV7-2
CDR3 length: 17
clone size: once
CDR3 DNA: TGTGCCAGCAGCTTAGAAGAGGGGGACTGGTTAACCGGGGAGCTGTTTTTT
CDR3 protein: CASSLEEGDWLTGELFF

D gene: NA
J gene: TRBJ2-2
V gene: TRBV11-3
CDR3 length: 16
clone size: NA
CDR3 DNA: TGTGCCAGCAGCGGATCCGGGGGCTCTAACACCGGGGAGCTGTTTTTT
CDR3 protein: CASSGSGGSNTGELFF

D gene: NA
J gene: TRBJ2-7
V gene: TRBV7-2
CDR3 length: 15
clone size: NA
CDR3 DNA: TGTGCCAGCAGCTTAGCCGGGACGACGACCTACGAGCAGTACTTC
CDR3 protein: CASSLAGTTTYEQYF

D gene: NA
J gene: TRBJ1-4
V gene: TRBV6-5
CDR3 length: 14
clone size: NA
CDR3 DNA: TGTGCCAGCAGTCACAGGGTCACTAATGAAAAACTGTTTTTT
CDR3 protein: CASSHRVTNEKLFF

D gene: NA
J gene: TRBJ2-1
V gene: TRBV6-1
CDR3 length: 15
clone size: once
CDR3 DNA: TGTGCCAGCACCTATCGGGACGTATCCTACAATGAGCAGTTCTTC
CDR3 protein: CASTYRDVSYNEQFF

D gene: NA
J gene: TRBJ1-5
V gene: TRBV9
CDR3 length: 14
clone size: NA
CDR3 DNA: TGTGCCAGCAGCGTAGGTCCGAGTGGTCAGCCCCAGCATTTT
CDR3 protein: CASSVGPSGQPQHF

D gene: NA
J gene: TRBJ2-3
V gene: TRBV2
CDR3 length: 14
clone size: NA
CDR3 DNA: TGTGCCAGCAGTAACCGGCTGAGCACAGATACGCAGTATTTT
CDR3 protein: CASSNRLSTDTQYF

D gene: NA
J gene: TRBJ2-1
V gene: TRBV7-6
CDR3 length: 16
clone size: NA
CDR3 DNA: TGTGCCAGCAGCTTAGAGAGCTGGGGCACCTACAATGAGCAGTTCTTC
CDR3 protein: CASSLESWGTYNEQFF

D gene: NA
J gene: TRBJ1-4
V gene: TRBV10-3
CDR3 length: 14
clone size: once
CDR3 DNA: TGTGCCATCAGTGAGAACTCAATTGGGGAAAAACTGTTTTTT
CDR3 protein: CAISENSIGEKLFF

D gene: NA
J gene: TRBJ2-3
V gene: TRBV7-3
CDR3 length: 15
clone size: NA
CDR3 DNA: TGTGCCAGCAGCTTAGGGGACCTTAGCACAGATACGCAGTATTTT
CDR3 protein: CASSLGDLSTDTQYF

D gene: NA
J gene: TRBJ2-5
V gene: TRBV6-6
CDR3 length: 11
clone size: NA
CDR3 DNA: TGTGCGAGTAGGTTGGAAGGGACCCAGTACTTC
CDR3 protein: CASRLEGTQYF

D gene: TRBD2
J gene: TRBJ2-3
V gene: TRBV11-2
CDR3 length: 15
clone size: NA
CDR3 DNA: TGTGCCAGCAGCTTCAGCGGGGCTAGCACAGATACGCAGTATTTT
CDR3 protein: CASSFSGASTDTQYF

D gene: TRBD2
J gene: TRBJ2-5
V gene: TRBV19
CDR3 length: 15
clone size: NA
CDR3 DNA: TGTGCCAGTAGTCCCAACCGACGGGGGGGGGAGACCCAGTACTTC
CDR3 protein: CASSPNRRGGETQYF

D gene: TRBD1
J gene: TRBJ1-1
V gene: TRBV29-1
CDR3 length: 13
clone size: NA
CDR3 DNA: TGCAGCGTAGTCAGGGGGAGGTACACTGAAGCTTTCTTT
CDR3 protein: CSVVRGRYTEAFF

D gene: NA
J gene: TRBJ2-3
V gene: TRBV7-3
CDR3 length: 16
clone size: NA
CDR3 DNA: TGTGCCAGCAGCCCGGGGGCGGAAGGTGGCACAGATACGCAGTATTTT
CDR3 protein: CASSPGAEGGTDTQYF

D gene: NA
J gene: TRBJ2-3
V gene: TRBV28
CDR3 length: 18
clone size: NA
CDR3 DNA: TGTGCCAGCAGTTTGCCCCTCGGGGAGGGGGCTGTGACAGATACGCAGTATTTT
CDR3 protein: CASSLPLGEGAVTDTQYF

D gene: TRBD2
J gene: TRBJ2-2
V gene: TRBV10-3
CDR3 length: 16
clone size: NA
CDR3 DNA: TGTGCCATCAGTCGACCTAGCGGGGCGAACACCGGGGAGCTGTTTTTT
CDR3 protein: CAISRPSGANTGELFF

D gene: NA
J gene: TRBJ2-7
V gene: TRBV11-1
CDR3 length: 14
clone size: NA
CDR3 DNA: TGTGCCAGCAGCTCACCGGGGACTTTGGAAGAGCAGTACTTC
CDR3 protein: CASSSPGTLEEQYF

D gene: NA
J gene: TRBJ2-3
V gene: TRBV7-9
CDR3 length: 12
clone size: NA
CDR3 DNA: TGTGCCAGCAGCTCGGTTACAGATACGCAGTATTTT
CDR3 protein: CASSSVTDTQYF

D gene: TRBD1
J gene: TRBJ1-2
V gene: TRBV18
CDR3 length: 15
clone size: NA
CDR3 DNA: TGTGCCAGCTCACCACCGGGACAGGGGGACTATGGCTACACCTTC
CDR3 protein: CASSPPGQGDYGYTF

D gene: TRBD1
J gene: TRBJ1-1
V gene: TRBV6-5
CDR3 length: 13
clone size: NA
CDR3 DNA: TGTGCCAGCACTTACTACAGGGGCACTGAAGCTTTCTTT
CDR3 protein: CASTYYRGTEAFF